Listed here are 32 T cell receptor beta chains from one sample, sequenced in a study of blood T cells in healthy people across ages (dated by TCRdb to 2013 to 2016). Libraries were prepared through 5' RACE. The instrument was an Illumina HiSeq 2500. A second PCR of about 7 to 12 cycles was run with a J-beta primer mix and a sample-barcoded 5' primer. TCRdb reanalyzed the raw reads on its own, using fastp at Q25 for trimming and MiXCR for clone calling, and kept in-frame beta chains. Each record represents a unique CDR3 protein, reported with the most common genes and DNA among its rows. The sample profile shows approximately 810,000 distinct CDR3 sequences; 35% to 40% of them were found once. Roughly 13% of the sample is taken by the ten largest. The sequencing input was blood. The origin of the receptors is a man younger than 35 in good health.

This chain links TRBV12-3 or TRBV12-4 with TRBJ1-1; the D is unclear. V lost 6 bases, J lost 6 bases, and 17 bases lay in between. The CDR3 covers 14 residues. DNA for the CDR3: TGTGCCAGCAGCCCTGCGGGCGAGTGGGCTGAAGCTTTCTTT. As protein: CASSPAGEWAEAFF.

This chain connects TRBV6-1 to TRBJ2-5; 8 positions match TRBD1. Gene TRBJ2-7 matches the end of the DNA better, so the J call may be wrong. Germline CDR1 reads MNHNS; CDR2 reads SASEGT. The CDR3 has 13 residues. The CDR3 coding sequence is TGTGCCAGCAGTGAAACGACAGGGGACGAGCAGTACTTC. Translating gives CASSETTGDEQYF.

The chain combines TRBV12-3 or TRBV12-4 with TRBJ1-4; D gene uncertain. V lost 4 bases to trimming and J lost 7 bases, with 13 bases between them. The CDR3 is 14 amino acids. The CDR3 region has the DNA TGTGCCAGCAGTTCCCTTGACGAATCTGAAAAACTGTTTTTT. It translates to CASSSLDESEKLFF.

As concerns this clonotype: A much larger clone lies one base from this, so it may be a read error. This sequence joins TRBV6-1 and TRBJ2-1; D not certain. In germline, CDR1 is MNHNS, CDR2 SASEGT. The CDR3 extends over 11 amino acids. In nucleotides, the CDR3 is TGTGCCGGCAGTCAGGTGAATGAGCAGTTCTTC. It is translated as CAGSQVNEQFF.

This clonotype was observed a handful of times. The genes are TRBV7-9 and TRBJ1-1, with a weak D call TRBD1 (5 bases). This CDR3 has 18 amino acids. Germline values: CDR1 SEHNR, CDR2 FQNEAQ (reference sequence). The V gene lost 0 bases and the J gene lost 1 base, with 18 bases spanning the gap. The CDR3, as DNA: TGTGCCAGCAGCTTAGCTGGCGCCTGGGGACGTAGGAACACTGAAGCTTTCTTT. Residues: CASSLAGAWGRRNTEAFF. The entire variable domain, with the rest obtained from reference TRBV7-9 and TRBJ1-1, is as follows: DTGVSQNPRHKITKRGQNVTFRCDPISEHNRLYWYRQTLGQGPEFLTYFQNEAQLEKSRLLSDRFSAERPKGSFSTLEIQRTEQGDSAMYLCASSLAGAWGRRNTEAFFGQGTRLTVV.

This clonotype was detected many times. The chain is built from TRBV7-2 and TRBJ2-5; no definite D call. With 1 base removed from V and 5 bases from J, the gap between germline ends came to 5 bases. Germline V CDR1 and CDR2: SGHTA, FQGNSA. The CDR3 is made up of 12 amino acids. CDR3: CASSLERETQYF. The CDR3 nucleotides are TGTGCCAGCAGCTTAGAGAGGGAGACCCAGTACTTC.

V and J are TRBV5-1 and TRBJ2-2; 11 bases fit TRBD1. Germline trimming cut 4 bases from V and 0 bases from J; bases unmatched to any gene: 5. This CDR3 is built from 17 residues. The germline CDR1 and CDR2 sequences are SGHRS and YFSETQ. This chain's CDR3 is CASSRSGQGANTGELFF. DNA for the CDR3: TGCGCCAGCAGCCGTTCGGGACAGGGGGCGAACACCGGGGAGCTGTTTTTT.

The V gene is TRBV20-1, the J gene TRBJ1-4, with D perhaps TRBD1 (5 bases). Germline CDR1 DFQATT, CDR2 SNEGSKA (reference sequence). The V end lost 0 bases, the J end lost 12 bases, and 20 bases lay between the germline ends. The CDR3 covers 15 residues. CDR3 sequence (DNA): TGCAGTGCTAGAGATTGGAGGCAGGGCACCCAAGAACTGTTTTTT. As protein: CSARDWRQGTQELFF.

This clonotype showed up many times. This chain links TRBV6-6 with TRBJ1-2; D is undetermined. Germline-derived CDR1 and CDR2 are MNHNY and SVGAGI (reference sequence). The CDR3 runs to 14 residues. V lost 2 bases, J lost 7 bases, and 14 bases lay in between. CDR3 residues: CASSYEGIMGGYTF. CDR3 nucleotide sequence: TGTGCCAGCAGTTACGAGGGTATAATGGGTGGCTACACCTTC.

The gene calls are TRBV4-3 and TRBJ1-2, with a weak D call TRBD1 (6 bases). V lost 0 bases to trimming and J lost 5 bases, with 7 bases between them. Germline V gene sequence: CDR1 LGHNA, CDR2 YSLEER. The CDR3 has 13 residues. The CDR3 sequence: CASSQDGTYGYTF. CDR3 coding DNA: TGCGCCAGCAGCCAAGACGGGACATATGGCTACACCTTC.

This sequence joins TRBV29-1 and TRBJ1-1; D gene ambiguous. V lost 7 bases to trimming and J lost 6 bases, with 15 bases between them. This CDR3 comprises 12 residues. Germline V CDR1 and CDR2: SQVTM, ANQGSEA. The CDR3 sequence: CSAFREVSEAFF. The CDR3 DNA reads TGCAGCGCTTTTCGCGAGGTGTCTGAAGCTTTCTTT.

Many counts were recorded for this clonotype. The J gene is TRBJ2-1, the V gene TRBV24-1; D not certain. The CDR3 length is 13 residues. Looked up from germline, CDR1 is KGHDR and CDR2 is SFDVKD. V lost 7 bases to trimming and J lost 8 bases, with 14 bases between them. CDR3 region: CATRDMGLDEQFF. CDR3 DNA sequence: TGTGCCACCAGAGATATGGGATTAGATGAGCAGTTCTTC.

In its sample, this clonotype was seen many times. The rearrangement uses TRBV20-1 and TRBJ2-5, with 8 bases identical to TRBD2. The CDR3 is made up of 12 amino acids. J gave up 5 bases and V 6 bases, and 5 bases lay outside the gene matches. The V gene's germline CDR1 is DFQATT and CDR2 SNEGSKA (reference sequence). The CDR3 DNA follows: TGCAGTGCGATACTAGCGGTCGAGACCCAGTACTTC. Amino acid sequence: CSAILAVETQYF.

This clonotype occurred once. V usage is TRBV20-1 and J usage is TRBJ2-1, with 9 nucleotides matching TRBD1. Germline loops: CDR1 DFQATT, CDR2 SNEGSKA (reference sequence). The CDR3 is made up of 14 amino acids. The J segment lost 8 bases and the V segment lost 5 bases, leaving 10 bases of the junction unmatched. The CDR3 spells CSASPGQGSYEQFF. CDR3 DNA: TGCAGTGCTTCACCGGGACAGGGAAGTTATGAGCAGTTCTTC.

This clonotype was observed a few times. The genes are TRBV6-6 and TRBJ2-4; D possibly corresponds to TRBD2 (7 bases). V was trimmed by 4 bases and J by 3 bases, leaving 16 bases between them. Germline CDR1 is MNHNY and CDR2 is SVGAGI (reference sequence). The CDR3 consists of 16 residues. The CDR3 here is CASSSSGGAVKNIQYF. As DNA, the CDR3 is TGTGCCAGCAGTTCCTCGGGGGGCGCAGTCAAAAACATTCAGTACTTC.

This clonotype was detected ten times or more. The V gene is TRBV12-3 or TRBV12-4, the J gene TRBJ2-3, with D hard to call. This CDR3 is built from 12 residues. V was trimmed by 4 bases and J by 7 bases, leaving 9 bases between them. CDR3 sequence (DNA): TGTGCCAGCAGTTCGGCTACACATACGCAGTATTTT. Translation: CASSSATHTQYF.

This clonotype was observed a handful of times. Here the CDR3 reads CASSLANSGVHSPLHF. In nucleotides, the CDR3 is TGTGCCAGCAGCTTAGCGAATTCCGGGGTTCATTCACCCCTCCACTTT. This chain connects TRBV7-2 to TRBJ1-6; D is unresolved. Germline lookup yields CDR1 SGHTA and CDR2 FQGNSA. The CDR3 is 16 residues long. V lost 0 bases and J 8 bases, leaving 14 bases between the germline ends.

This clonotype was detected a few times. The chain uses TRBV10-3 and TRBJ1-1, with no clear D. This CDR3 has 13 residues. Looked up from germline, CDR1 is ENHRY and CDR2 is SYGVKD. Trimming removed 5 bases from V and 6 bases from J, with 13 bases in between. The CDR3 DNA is TGTGCCATCAGTTTAGTGGTAGGAGCTGAAGCTTTCTTT. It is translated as CAISLVVGAEAFF.

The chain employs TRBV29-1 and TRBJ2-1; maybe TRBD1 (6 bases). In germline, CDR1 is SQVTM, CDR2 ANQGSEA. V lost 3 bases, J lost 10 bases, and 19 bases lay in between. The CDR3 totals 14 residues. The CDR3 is CSVDLGAGSYEQFF. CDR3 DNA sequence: TGCAGCGTTGATTTGGGGGCTGGGTCCTACGAGCAGTTCTTC.

The CDR3 reads CASSREVSEGNEQFF. CDR3 sequence (DNA): TGCGCCAGCAGCCGAGAAGTGTCAGAGGGGAATGAGCAGTTCTTC. This chain connects TRBV4-3 to TRBJ2-1, with D possibly being TRBD1 or TRBD2 (5 bases each). Per germline, CDR1 LGHNA and CDR2 YSLEER. Trimming removed 4 bases at V and 7 bases at J, with 17 bases between. The CDR3 covers 15 residues.

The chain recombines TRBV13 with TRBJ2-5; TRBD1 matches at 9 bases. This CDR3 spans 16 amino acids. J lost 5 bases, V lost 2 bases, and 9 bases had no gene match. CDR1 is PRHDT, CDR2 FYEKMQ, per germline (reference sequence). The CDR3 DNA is TGTGCCAGCAGCTTATCCGGACAGGGGTTGGTGGAGACCCAGTACTTC. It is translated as CASSLSGQGLVETQYF.

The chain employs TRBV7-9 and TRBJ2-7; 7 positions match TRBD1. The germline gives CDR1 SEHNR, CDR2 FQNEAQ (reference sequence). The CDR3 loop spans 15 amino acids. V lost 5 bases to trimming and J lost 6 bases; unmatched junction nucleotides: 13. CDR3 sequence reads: CASSTRQGKTSEQYF. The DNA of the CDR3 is TGTGCCAGCAGCACACGACAGGGAAAAACTTCCGAGCAGTACTTC.

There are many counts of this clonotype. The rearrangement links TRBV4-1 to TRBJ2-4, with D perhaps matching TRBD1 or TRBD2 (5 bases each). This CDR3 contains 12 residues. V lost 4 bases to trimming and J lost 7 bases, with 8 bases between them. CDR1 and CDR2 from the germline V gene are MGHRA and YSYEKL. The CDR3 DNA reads TGCGCCAGCAGCCCAGAGGGGAACATTCAGTACTTC. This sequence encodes CASSPEGNIQYF.

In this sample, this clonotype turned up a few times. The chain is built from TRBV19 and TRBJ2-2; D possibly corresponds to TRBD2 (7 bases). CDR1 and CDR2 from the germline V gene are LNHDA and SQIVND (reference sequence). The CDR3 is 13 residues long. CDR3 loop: CAARGGGTGELFF. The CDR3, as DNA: TGTGCAGCTAGAGGGGGGGGCACCGGGGAGCTGTTTTTT.

The CDR3 sequence is CSARRTVYNEQFF. CDR3 nucleotides: TGCAGTGCTAGAAGGACCGTCTACAATGAGCAGTTCTTC. This chain joins TRBV20-1 and TRBJ2-1; D is unclear. Trimming took 2 bases from V and 3 from J, leaving 8 bases between them. The V gene's germline CDR1 is DFQATT and CDR2 SNEGSKA (reference sequence). The length of the CDR3 is 13 residues.

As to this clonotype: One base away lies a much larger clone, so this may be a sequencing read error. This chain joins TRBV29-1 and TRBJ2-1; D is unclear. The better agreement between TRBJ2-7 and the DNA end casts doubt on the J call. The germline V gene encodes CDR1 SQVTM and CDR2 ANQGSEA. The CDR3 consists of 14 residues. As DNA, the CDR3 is TGCAGCGTTGTACTGGCGCAGGCCTACAATGAGCAGTACTTC. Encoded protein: CSVVLAQAYNEQYF.

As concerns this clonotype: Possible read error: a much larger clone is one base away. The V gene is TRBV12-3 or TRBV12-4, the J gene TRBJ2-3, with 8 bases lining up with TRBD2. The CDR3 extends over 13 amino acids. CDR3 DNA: TGTACCAGCATTAGCGGGGGCACAGATACGCAGTATTTT. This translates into CTSISGGTDTQYF.

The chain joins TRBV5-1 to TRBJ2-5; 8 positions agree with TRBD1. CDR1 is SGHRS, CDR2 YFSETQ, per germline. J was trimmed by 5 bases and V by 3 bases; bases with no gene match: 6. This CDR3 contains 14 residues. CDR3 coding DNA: TGCGCCAGCAGCTCCTTGACAGGGGAGGAGACCCAGTACTTC. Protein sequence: CASSSLTGEETQYF.

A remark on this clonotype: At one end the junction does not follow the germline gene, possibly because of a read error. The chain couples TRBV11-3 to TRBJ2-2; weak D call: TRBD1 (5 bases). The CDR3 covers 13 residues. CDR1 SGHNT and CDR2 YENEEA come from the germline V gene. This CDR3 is CASSVDSTGELFF. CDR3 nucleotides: TGTGCCAGCAGCGTAGACAGCACCGGGGAGCTGTTTTTT.

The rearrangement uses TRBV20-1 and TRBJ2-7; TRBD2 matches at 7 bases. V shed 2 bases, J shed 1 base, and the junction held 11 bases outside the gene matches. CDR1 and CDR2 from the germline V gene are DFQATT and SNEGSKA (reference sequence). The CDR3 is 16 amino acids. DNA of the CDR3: TGCAGTGCTAGATCCCAGCGGGGCCAACTTTCCTACGAGCAGTACTTC. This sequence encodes CSARSQRGQLSYEQYF.

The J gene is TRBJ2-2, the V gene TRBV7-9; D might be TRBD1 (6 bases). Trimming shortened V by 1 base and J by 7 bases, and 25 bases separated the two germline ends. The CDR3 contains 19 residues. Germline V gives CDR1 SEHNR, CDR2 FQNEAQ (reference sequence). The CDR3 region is CASSLVVNLYRARGGELFF. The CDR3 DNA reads TGTGCCAGCAGCTTAGTGGTCAATTTATACAGGGCCCGCGGCGGGGAGCTGTTTTTT.

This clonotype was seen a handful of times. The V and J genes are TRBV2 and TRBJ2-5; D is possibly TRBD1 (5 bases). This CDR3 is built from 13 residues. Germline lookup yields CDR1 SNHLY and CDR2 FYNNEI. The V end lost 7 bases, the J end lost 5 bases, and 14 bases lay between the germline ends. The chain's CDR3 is CASTTRAGETQYF. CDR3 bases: TGTGCCAGCACCACCCGAGCAGGGGAGACCCAGTACTTC.